One sample yielded the 24 T cell receptor beta chains listed below, sequenced in a study of CD8+ T cells in alopecia areata. Following RNA extraction, reverse transcription yielded cDNA that acted as the sequencing template. Profiled with immunoSEQ multiplex PCR; TCRdb holds only in-frame clones, not every one. Of 150,000 to 200,000 clones listed, roughly 65% were seen once; the top ten hold about 1.5%. Sequences were derived from CD4+ T cells sorted from blood, sampled at week 0. These receptors all stem from a human donor with alopecia areata.

The chain employs TRBV4-3 and TRBJ2-7; 7 positions agree with TRBD1. This CDR3 is 12 amino acids long. V was pared by 3 bases and J by 7 bases, with 3 bases of the junction left unmatched. Germline CDR1 and CDR2: LGHNA and YSLEER. The CDR3 reads CASSHRTGEQYF. CDR3 bases: TGCGCCAGCAGCCACCGGACAGGAGAGCAGTACTTC.

The CDR3 coding sequence is TGTGCCAGCAGCCCCGGACAGCCTTATAGCAATCAGCCCCAGCATTTT. It is translated as CASSPGQPYSNQPQHF. This rearrangement joins TRBV7-2 to TRBJ1-5, with D perhaps TRBD1 (6 bases). CDR1 SGHTA and CDR2 FQGNSA come from the germline V gene. The CDR3 contains 16 residues. The V end was cut by 5 bases, the J end by 0 bases, with 14 bases between.

This chain connects TRBV7-7 to TRBJ2-3, with 7 bases lining up with TRBD2. Trimming removed 5 bases from V and 0 bases from J; junction bases left unmatched: 5. This CDR3 is built from 15 residues. The germline gives CDR1 SSHAT, CDR2 FNYEAQ (reference sequence). The CDR3 DNA is TGTGCCAGCAGCCCTCAAGCGGGGAGCACAGATACGCAGTATTTT. Protein: CASSPQAGSTDTQYF.

The CDR3 reads CASRGEIFYGYTF. The CDR3 bases are TGTGCCAGCAGAGGGGAGATTTTCTATGGCTACACCTTC. The rearrangement links TRBV25-1 to TRBJ1-2; D possibly corresponds to TRBD1 (5 bases). The CDR3 has 13 amino acids. Looked up from germline, CDR1 is MGHDK and CDR2 is SYGVNS. Between the trimmed V and J ends, which lost 6 bases and 4 bases, there was a span of 12 bases.

The chain uses TRBV15 and TRBJ1-5; D unresolved. The CDR3 extends over 14 amino acids. Trimming stripped 1 base from V and 4 bases from J, with 8 bases between. Germline CDR1 is LNHNV and CDR2 is YYDKDF (reference sequence). The CDR3: CATSRGAVNQPQHF. In nucleotides, the CDR3 is TGTGCCACCAGCAGAGGGGCAGTAAATCAGCCCCAGCATTTT.

Only a few counts were recorded for this clone. The chain carries TRBV29-1 and TRBJ2-7; 7 bases are a match to TRBD1. Trimming removed 2 bases from V and 2 bases from J; junction bases left unmatched: 6. CDR3 size: 14 residues. CDR1 is SQVTM, CDR2 ANQGSEA, per germline. CDR3 DNA sequence: TGCAGCGTTGAAACCGGGACAGTGACCTACGAGCAGTACTTC. This gives the protein CSVETGTVTYEQYF.

The rearrangement uses TRBV29-1 and TRBJ1-2; TRBD1 agrees at 10 bases. The CDR3 spans 16 residues. V lost 6 bases and J lost 6; bases outside the gene matches: 16. The V gene's germline CDR1 is SQVTM and CDR2 ANQGSEA. The CDR3 DNA reads TGCAGCGTCGTACCGGGACAGGGGACCTCCGCCAATGGCTACACCTTC. Translation gives CSVVPGQGTSANGYTF.

This rearrangement joins TRBV30 to TRBJ2-2, with D tentatively TRBD1 (6 bases). The CDR3 spans 14 residues. V lost 5 bases, J lost 5 bases, and 15 bases lay in between. Germline V gene sequence: CDR1 GTSNPN, CDR2 SVGIG (reference sequence). The CDR3 nucleotides read TGTGCCTGGCAGGAACAGGGAATTACCGGGGAGCTGTTTTTT. Translating it yields CAWQEQGITGELFF.

This chain joins TRBV15 and TRBJ2-1; D not resolved. Germline values: CDR1 LNHNV, CDR2 YYDKDF (reference sequence). V gave up 0 bases and J gave up 7 bases, with 16 bases separating them. The length of the CDR3 is 16 residues. DNA for the CDR3: TGTGCCACCAGCAGAGAACGGGCCACAGCCGGTAATGAGCAGTTCTTC. Amino acids: CATSRERATAGNEQFF.

The V gene is TRBV5-1, the J gene TRBJ1-1; 7 positions agree with TRBD1. Germline lookup yields CDR1 SGHRS and CDR2 YFSETQ. Trimming took 5 bases from V and 8 from J; bases not matched to a gene: 12. CDR3 length: 14 residues. CDR3 coding DNA: TGCGCCAGCAGGGAAGGGGGCGCGTCTTCGGAAGCTTTCTTT. Protein product: CASREGGASSEAFF.

The chain employs TRBV29-1 and TRBJ1-1, with D possibly matching TRBD1 (6 bases). Germline assignment: CDR1 SQVTM and CDR2 ANQGSEA. With 5 bases removed from V and 7 bases from J, the gap between germline ends came to 8 bases. The CDR3 loop spans 10 amino acids. This CDR3 is CSVSDSEAFF. CDR3 nucleotide sequence: TGCAGCGTTTCGGACAGTGAAGCTTTCTTT.

J is TRBJ1-1 and V is TRBV30; tentative D call: TRBD1 (5 bases). In germline, CDR1 is GTSNPN, CDR2 SVGIG (reference sequence). CDR3 size: 13 residues. Trimming stripped 2 bases from V and 2 bases from J, with 9 bases between. The CDR3 nucleotides are TGTGCCTGGAGTCCGACAGTAAACACTGAAGCTTTCTTT. Protein product: CAWSPTVNTEAFF.

In the case of this clone: This CDR3 is also generated by other DNA sequences in the sample. The genes are TRBV29-1 and TRBJ1-2; the D is unclear. V was trimmed by 3 bases and J by 6 bases, leaving 5 bases between them. Germline V gene data show CDR1 as SQVTM and CDR2 as ANQGSEA. This CDR3 region has 10 residues. CDR3 loop: CSVDRDGYTF. In DNA form, the CDR3 reads TGCAGCGTTGACAGAGATGGCTACACCTTC.

V usage is TRBV6-6 and J usage is TRBJ1-2; D is ambiguous. The germline V gene has CDR1 MNHNY and CDR2 SVGAGI (reference sequence). The CDR3 has 13 residues. V lost 2 bases and J lost 6, with 10 bases in between. This CDR3 is CASSYIQIHGYTF. DNA of the CDR3: TGTGCCAGCAGTTACATCCAGATACATGGCTACACCTTC.

This clone was picked up one time. The identical CDR3 is also encoded by other nucleotide sequences in the sample. The gene calls are TRBV4-3 and TRBJ2-2, with a weak D call TRBD2 (5 bases). Germline V gene sequence: CDR1 LGHNA, CDR2 YSLEER. Trimming took off 1 base at V and 4 bases at J, with 7 bases between the two ends. The CDR3 consists of 14 residues. CDR3 sequence: CASSQVGGTGELFF. Here the CDR3 DNA reads TGCGCCAGCAGCCAAGTCGGAGGCACCGGGGAGCTGTTTTTT.

The chain joins TRBV29-1 to TRBJ1-2; no clear D gene. Germline V gene sequence: CDR1 SQVTM, CDR2 ANQGSEA. Trimming took off 4 bases at V and 4 bases at J, with 7 bases between the two ends. The CDR3 spans 11 residues. The CDR3 loop reads CSVAHVYGYTF. CDR3 sequence (DNA): TGCAGCGTTGCCCACGTCTATGGCTACACCTTC.

There are a few counts of this clone. The chain combines TRBV29-1 with TRBJ1-2; D remains unclear. The CDR3 runs 13 residues. Trimming took off 6 bases at V and 7 bases at J, with 18 bases between the two ends. Germline assignment: CDR1 SQVTM and CDR2 ANQGSEA. CDR3: CSVPGSGGRGYTF. For the CDR3, the DNA is TGCAGCGTCCCCGGGTCGGGAGGACGTGGCTACACCTTC.

This clone appeared a few times. This chain links TRBV30 with TRBJ1-6; 7 positions match TRBD1. The ends lost 4 bases at V and 7 bases at J; junction bases unmatched: 4. CDR1 and CDR2 (germline): GTSNPN, SVGIG (reference sequence). The CDR3 loop spans 13 amino acids. CDR3 protein: CAWTRGKNSPLHF. The CDR3 coding sequence is TGTGCCTGGACCAGGGGGAAGAATTCACCCCTCCACTTT.

The chain couples TRBV18 to TRBJ1-4; no reliable D call. Trimming pared 2 bases from V and 7 bases from J, leaving 14 bases between. This CDR3 has 15 residues. Per germline, CDR1 KGHSH and CDR2 LQKENI. This CDR3 is CASSPGIRRGEKLFF. CDR3 DNA: TGTGCCAGCTCACCAGGGATTCGGAGAGGTGAAAAACTGTTTTTT.

V gene TRBV7-2 combines with J gene TRBJ1-2, with D possibly being TRBD1 (5 bases). This CDR3 comprises 15 residues. Trimming stripped 0 bases from V and 5 bases from J, with 13 bases between. CDR1 SGHTA and CDR2 FQGNSA come from the germline V gene. CDR3 DNA sequence: TGTGCCAGCAGCTTAGCGGGGGATAGACTATATGGCTACACCTTC. Amino acids: CASSLAGDRLYGYTF.

The chain employs TRBV15 and TRBJ2-7; D gene uncertain. CDR3 length: 17 amino acids. CDR1 LNHNV and CDR2 YYDKDF come from the germline V gene (reference sequence). Trimming removed 0 bases from V and 2 bases from J, with 17 bases in between. In DNA, the CDR3 is TGTGCCACCAGCAGAGATCTAGGGCTATATGACCCCTACGAGCAGTACTTC. Its protein product is CATSRDLGLYDPYEQYF.

The rearrangement joins TRBV29-1 to TRBJ2-3; D may match TRBD1 or TRBD2 (5 bases each). The CDR3 totals 13 residues. Germline loops: CDR1 SQVTM, CDR2 ANQGSEA. The germline V and J ends were trimmed by 4 bases and 10 bases, with 18 bases remaining between them. The CDR3 sequence: CSVAPEPGTPQYF. DNA of the CDR3: TGCAGCGTTGCCCCCGAACCTGGGACGCCGCAGTATTTT.

This clone has only one observation. The rearrangement uses TRBV19 and TRBJ2-6; possibly TRBD1 for D (6 bases). With 7 bases removed from V and 0 bases from J, the gap between germline ends came to 13 bases. The CDR3 runs 16 residues. CDR1 is LNHDA, CDR2 SQIVND, per germline (reference sequence). The CDR3 is CASNGGRDSGANVLTF. The CDR3, as DNA: TGTGCCAGTAATGGGGGCAGAGACTCTGGGGCCAACGTCCTGACTTTC.

The rearrangement joins TRBV7-2 to TRBJ1-2; 10 positions match TRBD1. The CDR3 contains 15 residues. Germline V lookup: CDR1 SGHTA, CDR2 FQGNSA. The ends lost 4 bases at V and 6 bases at J; junction bases unmatched: 8. This chain's CDR3 is CASSSGTGDFDGYTF. The CDR3 DNA is TGTGCCAGCAGCTCGGGGACAGGGGACTTTGATGGCTACACCTTC.